This T cell receptor (beta chain) was sequenced during a study of CD8+ T cells in alopecia areata. The CDR3 covers 14 residues. The germline V and J ends were trimmed by 7 bases and 8 bases, with 22 bases remaining between them. The germline V gene has CDR1 SQVTM and CDR2 ANQGSEA. Investigators isolated RNA and reverse transcribed it into cDNA to act as the sequencing template. Sequenced by immunoSEQ multiplex PCR; TCRdb stores in-frame clones only, minus some. The sample includes 150,000 or so clones, around 50% of them seen just once. The sample taken for sequencing was CD4+ T cells sorted from blood. The rearrangement joins TRBV29-1 to TRBJ2-3, with no clear D. The origin of this receptor is a human donor with alopecia areata. The CDR3 bases are TGCAGCGCCGAAAGGAATTCCCCCTGGGGTACGCAGTATTTT. Translation gives CSAERNSPWGTQYF.